Sequencing of this T cell receptor (beta chain) was carried out in a study of long-term antiretroviral therapy in people with HIV (dated 2022 in TCRdb). With regard to the full study: Collection of the earliest samples took place about a decade ahead of the 2015 WHO recommendation for immediate ART, at a time when ART was typically delayed until CD4 counts fell. A retrospective serial study tested whether ART initiation and durable HIV suppression were associated with changes in peripheral blood TRB repertoire composition and diversity. Of the roughly 27 participants with HIV, eleven were female. From some 28 adults with confirmed HIV infection, the cohort provided 150 to 200 cryopreserved PBMC samples, gathered serially across a mean of around six years (range 1-12). Test extractions of a monoclonal T-cell line alongside under 35 polyclonal samples showed no cross-contamination during QIAcube processing.

Participants were included only if at least one PBMC sample before ART initiation and at least two post-ART samples were available. Treatment was received in the United States of America by all participants with HIV. Before DNA extraction, cryopreserved samples of about 0.95-11 million PBMC were thawed and washed. At the time of the earliest PBMC sample, participants with HIV were aged between roughly 20 and 60 years. PBMC samples were contributed by each participant from 1-4 timepoints before ART initiation and 2-8 timepoints after ART initiation, with a median of 7 samples. Serial HIV viral load, CD4+ T-cell count, ART history and demographic data were obtained for every participant. Genomic DNA was extracted from unsorted PBMC with a Qiagen kit on a QIAcube, with processing performed in batches of 12 samples. V gives up 6 bases and J gives up 7 bases, and the segment between their germline ends measures 18 bases. Taken from cysteine to phenylalanine, the CDR3 has 14 residues. The retained sequence is limited to the CDR3, 42 bases, with the frame set at the first base. CDR1 and CDR2 (SEHNR, FQNEAQ) derive from the germline V gene (reference sequence).

What the study reported, not specific to this receptor: Inferences about post-ART repertoire changes are limited because no data were available on ART adherence, viral resistance or therapy changes. Since PBMC availability was limited, sequencing covered only the TCR beta chain, with no alpha chain pairing. CDR3 length ranges in HIV repertoires were narrower than in controls, and network structure suggested an antigen-experienced repertoire with only a slight naive shift after ART. Samples dated from the mid-2000s to the late 2010s, and the ART regimens used may be less effective than current ones. Unsorted PBMC were profiled instead of sorted CD4+ and CD8+ T cells because pre-ART samples had limited cell numbers. Starting ART was linked to a significant rise in TRB diversity, yet even with long-term ART the diversity remained significantly lower than in transplant donor controls. Expanded TRB clones identified before ART initiation dominated the repertoire across all time points, though the dominance fluctuated and decreased in many PLHIV after ART.

This clone was seen only a few times. What this receptor recognizes is not known. Base-call qualities are not available, and no considerably larger clone is one nucleotide away. The immunoSEQ hsTCRB v3.0 assay was used at survey level resolution to sequence the TRB variable region. The targeted TRB sequencing depth was 40,000-50,000 T-cell genomes per sample. An Illumina MiSeq with a v3 150-cycle kit was used to sequence the pooled TRB libraries. In the authors' own workflow: Repertoire analysis ran in R within a reproducible Nextflow workflow covering QC, data transformation and analysis. LymphoSeq2, an R package for exploring AIRR-Seq data, was used to implement custom analyses. A handful of samples that produced fewer than 5000 total TRB sequences were removed, so approximately 170 HIV repertoires were analyzed. Of the approximately 190 retained HIV repertoires, almost 60 were collected before and roughly 130 after ART initiation. Repertoires were downsampled to 5000 TRB nucleotide sequences, and summary statistics were averaged over 100 downsampling iterations. Only TRB sequences with CDR3 regions of at least seven amino acids were retained for analysis. Two measures captured diversity: a Shannon entropy-derived clonality score and the Gini coefficient. In the repertoire networks, any two of the top 5000 CDR3 amino acid sequences were connected whenever the two sequences differed by an edit distance of one. For TRB CDR3 amino acid sequences, antigen specificity groups and MHC restriction were predicted with GLIPH2. CDR3 amino acid sequences were matched against VDJdb and McPAS-TCR to flag known CMV, EBV, HIV or tissue antigen associations. Pre-ART, post-ART and control groups were compared with Wilcoxon signed-rank tests and Holm-Bonferroni correction. This immuneACCESS table, as held by TCRdb, lists in-frame sequences with V and J called but not all clones. Of the missing ones, under half trace to an unresolved V gene in checked studies; the others have no known cause. That table supplies the V and J calls and clone size; D and trimming were determined from the DNA. Across this sample there are fewer than 15,000 clones, with around 77% seen only once. 14% of the sample rests with the top ten.

This specimen was unsorted PBMCs, taken 1.3 years after starting antiretroviral therapy. This receptor was taken from a woman aged 18-29 years with HIV. Here the chain combines TRBV7-9 and TRBJ1-1; the D gene is perhaps TRBD1, from 6 matching bases. Here the CDR3 is given as CASRPFIEGGEAFF. The DNA is as follows: TGTGCCAGCAGACCCTTCATCGAAGGGGGTGAAGCTTTCTTT.